The 21 T cell receptor beta chains given below trace back to one sample, sequenced in a study of beta chain features in type 1 diabetes (dated by TCRdb to the late 2010s). The library was built by means of the immunoSEQ multiplex PCR assay. The entire isolated RNA was reverse transcribed using the High Capacity cDNA Reverse Transcription Kit, and thus expressed TCRB transcripts were sequenced. Here the immuneACCESS table is served through TCRdb, limited to in-frame sequences with V and J called. Missing clones are a known gap in these copies; in checked studies unresolved V genes cover under half, and the rest lacks a known reason. Present in this sample are tens of thousands of clones, 45% to 50% of which were seen just once. 0.7% of the sample comes from the top ten. For these TCRs, the target antigens are not known. The full study reports these points: In all four CD4+ subsets, TCRB CDR3 length was moderately but significantly shorter in type 1 diabetes patients.

Input material: central memory CD4+ T cells from blood. Receptors originate from a man aged 25 to 40 with type 1 diabetes.

The rearrangement uses TRBV7-9 and TRBJ1-2; D unresolved. From germline, CDR1 is SEHNR and CDR2 FQNEAQ (reference sequence). V lost 7 bases and J lost 6, with 18 bases in between. The CDR3 sequence is 14 residues long. CDR3: CASTTRSQVDGYTF. CDR3 DNA sequence: TGTGCCAGCACCACCCGGTCCCAGGTAGATGGCTACACCTTC.

The genes are TRBV5-1 and TRBJ2-5; TRBD2 agrees at 7 bases. The J segment lost 5 bases and the V segment lost 4 bases, leaving 11 bases of the junction unmatched. The germline CDR1 and CDR2 sequences are SGHRS and YFSETQ. The CDR3 runs 15 residues. The CDR3 loop reads CASSGTTSMWETQYF. The CDR3 DNA reads TGCGCCAGCAGCGGGACGACTAGCATGTGGGAGACCCAGTACTTC. The whole variable domain, filled in from reference TRBV5-1 and TRBJ2-5, reads KAGVTQTPRYLIKTRGQQVTLSCSPISGHRSVSWYQQTPGQGLQFLFEYFSETQRNKGNFPGRFSGRQFSNSRSEMNVSTLELGDSALYLCASSGTTSMWETQYFGPGTRLLVL.

This clone was seen only a few times. The V and J genes are TRBV7-2 and TRBJ2-7; 11 bases are shared with TRBD2. Unmatched junction bases numbered 5, after V lost 1 base and J lost 0 bases. The germline V gene encodes CDR1 SGHTA and CDR2 FQGNSA. The CDR3 is 17 amino acids. The CDR3 nucleotides are TGTGCCAGCAGCTTAGTGGGACTAGCGGCCAGCTCCTACGAGCAGTACTTC. This translates into CASSLVGLAASSYEQYF.

This clone was seen only a few times. The CDR3: CASSFAGSATYNEQFF. The CDR3 DNA reads TGTGCCAGCAGTTTTGCAGGGTCAGCTACCTACAATGAGCAGTTCTTC. The J gene is TRBJ2-1, the V gene TRBV28, with a weak D call TRBD1 (5 bases). The CDR3 extends over 16 amino acids. In germline, CDR1 is MDHEN, CDR2 SYDVKM. V dropped 3 bases and J dropped 2 bases, with 14 bases sitting between them.

This clone turned up a few times. Additional DNA sequences in this sample encode the identical CDR3. The V gene is TRBV6-5, the J gene TRBJ1-1; D possibly corresponds to TRBD1 (5 bases). Per germline, CDR1 MNHEY and CDR2 SVGAGI. The CDR3 is made up of 14 amino acids. Trimming stripped 2 bases from V and 1 base from J, with 8 bases between. The CDR3 region is CASSYGGTNTEAFF. The CDR3 bases are TGTGCCAGCAGTTACGGAGGGACGAACACTGAAGCTTTCTTT.

This clone has only a few counts. This chain joins TRBV6-1 and TRBJ1-6; D is uncertain. Germline loops: CDR1 MNHNS, CDR2 SASEGT. The V end was cut by 7 bases, the J end by 5 bases, with 9 bases between. The CDR3 loop spans 13 amino acids. The CDR3 is CASTAGNNSPLHF. The CDR3 region has the DNA TGTGCCAGCACGGCGGGGAATAATTCACCCCTCCACTTT.

As concerns this clone: A junction boundary mismatches the germline segment, possibly from a read error. The same CDR3 arises from other DNA sequences in this sample as well. V and J are TRBV2 and TRBJ1-2, with a weak D call TRBD1 (5 bases). Germline CDR1 is SNHLY and CDR2 is FYNNEI. This CDR3 is 13 amino acids long. CDR3 DNA sequence: TGCGCCAGCAATCCGCAGGGCAGGAGTGGCTACACCTTC. It encodes CASNPQGRSGYTF.

The J gene is TRBJ2-7, the V gene TRBV6-1; D ambiguous. The CDR3 length is 14 residues. V lost 1 base, J lost 6 bases, and 13 bases lay in between. The germline V gene has CDR1 MNHNS and CDR2 SASEGT. CDR3 loop: CASSEEISLREQYF. The DNA of the CDR3 is TGTGCCAGCAGTGAAGAGATTTCCCTGCGCGAGCAGTACTTC.

This clone was observed a few times. V usage is TRBV7-9 and J usage is TRBJ2-5; D is ambiguous. V lost 11 bases and J 3 bases, leaving 10 bases between the germline ends. The CDR3 totals 11 residues. Germline V gives CDR1 SEHNR, CDR2 FQNEAQ (reference sequence). CDR3 DNA: TGTGCCGTCACTCTCAAAGAGACCCAGTACTTC. Residues: CAVTLKETQYF. Drawing the rest from reference TRBV7-9 and TRBJ2-5, the complete variable domain is DTGVSQNPRHKITKRGQNVTFRCDPISEHNRLYWYRQTLGQGPEFLTYFQNEAQLEKSRLLSDRFSAERPKGSFSTLEIQRTEQGDSAMYLCAVTLKETQYFGPGTRLLVL.

The chain couples TRBV18 to TRBJ2-2; D possibly corresponds to TRBD2 (5 bases). V was trimmed by 6 bases and J by 0 bases, leaving 17 bases between them. The V gene's germline CDR1 is KGHSH and CDR2 LQKENI. This CDR3 spans 17 amino acids. CDR3 residues: CASSPTAVTSNTGELFF. The CDR3 DNA sequence: TGTGCCAGCTCGCCAACAGCGGTGACATCGAACACCGGGGAGCTGTTTTTT.

This chain joins TRBV18 and TRBJ2-3; 7 bases are a match to TRBD2. The CDR3 has 16 amino acids. CDR1 is KGHSH, CDR2 LQKENI, per germline. After removal of 0 bases from V and 1 base from J, the junction contained 4 bases not matched to a gene. In nucleotides, the CDR3 is TGTGCCAGCTCACCACCGCTAGCGGTCCGCACAGATACGCAGTATTTT. Encoded protein: CASSPPLAVRTDTQYF. The full variable domain, its missing parts supplied by reference TRBV18 and TRBJ2-3, is NAGVMQNPRHLVRRRGQEARLRCSPMKGHSHVYWYRQLPEEGLKFMVYLQKENIIDESGMPKERFSAEFPKEGPSILRIQQVVRGDSAAYFCASSPPLAVRTDTQYFGPGTRLTVL.

The V and J genes are TRBV7-2 and TRBJ2-4; D is possibly TRBD1 (5 bases). Germline V lookup: CDR1 SGHTA, CDR2 FQGNSA. V lost 2 bases and J lost 5, with 10 bases in between. The CDR3 extends over 14 amino acids. As DNA, the CDR3 is TGTGCCAGCAGCTTAAGGACAATCGAAAACATTCAGTACTTC. Its protein is CASSLRTIENIQYF.

In DNA form, the CDR3 reads TGTGCCAGCAGTAATAGGGGTCCTCTGGGAGAAAAACTGTTTTTT. Its translation: CASSNRGPLGEKLFF. The chain links TRBV2 to TRBJ1-4; D might be TRBD1 (5 bases). V lost 5 bases to trimming and J lost 8 bases, with 18 bases between them. CDR1 and CDR2 from the germline V gene are SNHLY and FYNNEI. The CDR3 extends over 15 amino acids.

The chain has TRBV2 and TRBJ2-7; D is possibly TRBD1 (5 bases). V gave up 0 bases and J gave up 2 bases, with 8 bases separating them. The CDR3 runs 14 residues. Germline assignment: CDR1 SNHLY and CDR2 FYNNEI. In DNA, the CDR3 is TGTGCCAGCAGTGAAGCCAGGGTCGCCTACGAGCAGTACTTC. This sequence encodes CASSEARVAYEQYF.

This clone was observed a handful of times. The chain combines TRBV28 with TRBJ2-7; the match to TRBD1 covers 7 bases. This CDR3 is built from 14 residues. CDR1 and CDR2 from the germline V gene are MDHEN and SYDVKM. V lost 3 bases to trimming and J lost 2 bases; unmatched junction nucleotides: 4. The CDR3 DNA is TGTGCCAGCAGTTTGAGACAGGGACCCTACGAGCAGTACTTC. It is translated as CASSLRQGPYEQYF.

The chain is built from TRBV27 and TRBJ2-7, with 9 bases fitting TRBD1. Germline assignment: CDR1 MNHEY and CDR2 SMNVEV (reference sequence). Unmatched junction bases numbered 7, after V lost 7 bases and J lost 6 bases. This CDR3 spans 13 amino acids. CDR3 nucleotides: TGTGCCAGCACGAGGGGACAGGGTTCCGAGCAGTACTTC. Translated: CASTRGQGSEQYF.

The chain joins TRBV5-1 to TRBJ2-7; 8 bases are shared with TRBD1. The CDR3 runs to 15 residues. The germline gives CDR1 SGHRS, CDR2 YFSETQ. V lost 7 bases, J lost 5 bases, and 14 bases stayed unmatched. CDR3 residues: CASAGTGHTDDEQYF. The CDR3 DNA sequence: TGCGCCAGCGCCGGGACAGGACACACTGATGACGAGCAGTACTTC.

This clone was observed a few times. CDR3 bases: TGTGCCAGCAGCTTTGGACAGGCCAGGAACACTGAAGCTTTCTTT. It yields the protein CASSFGQARNTEAFF. This chain links TRBV7-2 with TRBJ1-1, with TRBD1 matching over 7 bases. CDR3 length: 15 residues. CDR1 and CDR2 (germline): SGHTA, FQGNSA. V lost 3 bases to trimming and J lost 1 base; unmatched junction nucleotides: 5. Full variable domain (rest looked up from reference TRBV7-2 and TRBJ1-1): GAGVSQSPSNKVTEKGKDVELRCDPISGHTALYWYRQSLGQGLEFLIYFQGNSAPDKSGLPSDRFSAERTGGSVSTLTIQRTQQEDSAVYLCASSFGQARNTEAFFGQGTRLTVV.

The chain recombines TRBV6-5 with TRBJ2-7; TRBD2 matches at 10 bases. The CDR3 extends over 15 amino acids. Trimming cost V 6 bases and J 6 bases; bases outside gene matches: 11. CDR1 and CDR2 from the germline V gene are MNHEY and SVGAGI. The CDR3 loop reads CASSPSTSGKGEQYF. The CDR3 bases are TGTGCCAGCAGCCCGTCAACTAGCGGGAAGGGCGAGCAGTACTTC.

This clone was picked up a small number of times. V gene TRBV7-2 combines with J gene TRBJ2-3; 14 bases map to TRBD2. Germline loops: CDR1 SGHTA, CDR2 FQGNSA. Trimming cost V 6 bases and J 6 bases; bases outside gene matches: 8. This CDR3 has 16 residues. CDR3 region: CASRPTSGRGTDTQYF. The CDR3 DNA reads as TGTGCCAGCAGGCCGACTAGCGGGAGGGGTACGGATACGCAGTATTTT.

V usage is TRBV28 and J usage is TRBJ1-2; D perhaps matches TRBD1 (6 bases). Germline-derived CDR1 and CDR2 are MDHEN and SYDVKM. Deletions cut 5 bases from V and 3 bases from J, with 13 bases between. The CDR3 is made up of 14 amino acids. This chain's CDR3 is CASSVPGVYYGYTF. Written as DNA, the CDR3 is TGTGCCAGCAGTGTCCCAGGGGTCTACTATGGCTACACCTTC.